The 20 T cell receptor beta chains in this list originate from one sample, sequenced in a study of T-cell memory formation after mild COVID-19. TCRdb recomputed calls from the 5' RACE reads with MiXCR, one row per CDR3 protein. The sample yields about 49,000 distinct CDR3 sequences, 25% to 35% seen once. Input material: PBMCs or a T cell subset sorted from them (not recorded which). The receptors originated from a man aged 18 to 30 who had mild COVID-19 (a few samples of this study predate the infection). Cell type and time point are not known.

The chain's CDR3 is CASSVAGDYNEQFF. The CDR3, as DNA: TGTGCCAGCAGCGTAGCGGGGGATTACAATGAGCAGTTCTTC. This chain uses TRBV9 with TRBJ2-1; the D gene is possibly TRBD2 (6 bases). The CDR3 length is 14 residues. V gave up 0 bases and J gave up 4 bases, with 8 bases separating them. CDR1 is SGDLS and CDR2 is YYNGEE in the germline V gene.

The V call is TRBV7-9, the J call TRBJ2-1, with 14 positions matching TRBD2. Unmatched junction bases numbered 7, after V lost 5 bases and J lost 7 bases. Looked up from germline, CDR1 is SEHNR and CDR2 is FQNEAQ (reference sequence). The CDR3 is 16 amino acids. CDR3 nucleotide sequence: TGTGCCAGCAGCCTCGGACTAGCGGGAGGAAGGAATGAGCAGTTCTTC. Its translation: CASSLGLAGGRNEQFF.

This clonotype has a count of ten or more. V gene TRBV20-1 combines with J gene TRBJ2-7; 12 bases line up with TRBD2. CDR1 is DFQATT and CDR2 is SNEGSKA in the germline V gene (reference sequence). The CDR3 is 14 amino acids. Unmatched junction bases numbered 4, after V lost 3 bases and J lost 4 bases. The DNA of the CDR3 is TGCAGTGCTAGTCTAGCGGGGGGGCGATACGAGCAGTACGTC. It codes for CSASLAGGRYEQYV.

This clonotype was found a few times. The chain uses TRBV5-6 and TRBJ2-7; 7 nucleotides agree with TRBD1. V lost 4 bases and J lost 3; bases outside the gene matches: 4. Germline lookup yields CDR1 SGHDT and CDR2 YYEEEE. CDR3 length: 13 amino acids. The CDR3 reads CASSIGQDYEQYF. The CDR3 nucleotides are TGTGCCAGCAGCATTGGACAGGACTACGAGCAGTACTTC. The whole variable domain, remainder taken from reference TRBV5-6 and TRBJ2-7, is DAGVTQSPTHLIKTRGQQVTLRCSPKSGHDTVSWYQQALGQGPQFIFQYYEEEERQRGNFPDRFSGHQFPNYSSELNVNALLLGDSALYLCASSIGQDYEQYFGPGTRLTVT.

In this sample, this clonotype turned up a few times. J is TRBJ2-3 and V is TRBV6-5; TRBD1 or TRBD2 may be the D gene (5 bases each). Trimming shortened V by 0 bases and J by 2 bases, and 6 bases separated the two germline ends. The germline V gene encodes CDR1 MNHEY and CDR2 SVGAGI. This CDR3 has 14 amino acids. The CDR3 DNA reads TGTGCCAGCAGTTACTCGGGGGACACAGATACGCAGTATTTT. Translation: CASSYSGDTDTQYF.

The rearrangement links TRBV10-2 to TRBJ2-7; D call uncertain. CDR1 and CDR2 (germline): WSHSY, SAAADI. V lost 0 bases and J lost 4, with 4 bases in between. There are 12 residues in the CDR3. CDR3 sequence: CASSESRYEQYF. The CDR3 nucleotides are TGCGCCAGCAGTGAGTCGCGGTACGAGCAGTACTTC.

This clonotype was counted many times. V and J are TRBV6-5 and TRBJ2-7, with TRBD1 matching over 9 bases. The trim removed 5 bases at V and 4 bases at J, leaving 6 bases unmatched. From germline, CDR1 is MNHEY and CDR2 SVGAGI. This CDR3 is built from 14 residues. The CDR3 spells CASSAGTGRYEQYF. In nucleotides, the CDR3 is TGTGCCAGCAGTGCCGGGACAGGGAGGTACGAGCAGTACTTC.

This clonotype has a handful of counts. The rearrangement uses TRBV2 and TRBJ1-1; D is ambiguous. Germline values: CDR1 SNHLY, CDR2 FYNNEI. CDR3 length equals 14 residues. V lost 4 bases, J lost 1 base, and 10 bases lay in between. The CDR3 region has the DNA TGTGCCAGCAGTGTATATCCGGGGAACACTGAAGCTTTCTTT. It codes for CASSVYPGNTEAFF.

This clonotype was seen a few times. V and J are TRBV10-3 and TRBJ2-2; possibly TRBD1 or TRBD2 for D (5 bases each). V lost 11 bases and J 0 bases, leaving 13 bases between the germline ends. Germline CDR1 and CDR2: ENHRY and SYGVKD. The CDR3 consists of 14 residues. CDR3: CAVNRDANTGELFF. CDR3 coding DNA: TGTGCCGTAAACCGGGACGCGAACACCGGGGAGCTGTTTTTT.

The chain combines TRBV20-1 with TRBJ1-6, with D possibly TRBD1 on 5 matching bases. The V and J ends lost 6 bases and 7 bases respectively, with 22 bases between them. The CDR3 covers 16 residues. The germline CDR1 and CDR2 sequences are DFQATT and SNEGSKA (reference sequence). CDR3 sequence (DNA): TGCAGTGCGAGAAGGGTGGGGAGCCGGGGGAATTCACCCCTCCACTTT. It specifies CSARRVGSRGNSPLHF.

The genes are TRBV6-5 and TRBJ2-3; 8 bases map to TRBD2. V was clipped by 6 bases and J by 4 bases; unmatched bases: 9. Germline CDR1 is MNHEY and CDR2 is SVGAGI. This CDR3 is 15 amino acids long. The CDR3 DNA reads as TGTGCCAGCAGAAACCGCGGGGGGCGGCCAGATACGCAGTATTTT. Protein product: CASRNRGGRPDTQYF.

This clonotype showed up just a few times. The chain couples TRBV21-1 to TRBJ1-2; the DNA was not compared with TRBD1, the D call given in the table. TRBV21-1 is noted as a pseudogene. This CDR3 is 17 amino acids long. CDR3 sequence reads: CASSMKGQGTNYYGYTF. In nucleotides, the CDR3 is TGTGCCAGCAGCATGAAAGGACAGGGAACGAATTACTATGGCTACACCTTC.

This clonotype was observed a handful of times. The CDR3 reads CSAIILGTQYF. CDR3 coding DNA: TGCAGCGCCATTATCCTTGGGACCCAGTACTTC. V gene TRBV29-1 combines with J gene TRBJ2-5; D remains unclear. Germline CDR1 and CDR2: SQVTM and ANQGSEA. Trimming shortened V by 7 bases and J by 7 bases, and 13 bases separated the two germline ends. This CDR3 contains 11 residues.

V is TRBV7-6 and J is TRBJ2-2; 9 bases match TRBD1. V shed 3 bases and J 3 bases; nucleotides not matched to a gene: 8. The CDR3 has 17 amino acids. Per germline, CDR1 SGHVS and CDR2 FNYEAQ. The CDR3 loop is CASSFATDRGDTGELFF. CDR3 bases: TGTGCCAGCAGCTTTGCGACGGACAGGGGTGACACCGGGGAGCTGTTTTTT.

The J gene is TRBJ2-4, the V gene TRBV27; D gene ambiguous. The germline V and J ends were trimmed by 2 bases and 0 bases, with 5 bases remaining between them. Germline V gene data show CDR1 as MNHEY and CDR2 as SMNVEV (reference sequence). This CDR3 contains 14 residues. The CDR3 DNA reads as TGTGCCAGCAGTTTAAGTTTAGCCAAAAACATTCAGTACTTC. It specifies CASSLSLAKNIQYF.

This clonotype appeared a few times. V gene TRBV4-1 combines with J gene TRBJ2-7; no clear D gene. V lost 1 base and J lost 1, with 8 bases in between. CDR3 size: 14 residues. From germline, CDR1 is MGHRA and CDR2 YSYEKL. CDR3 bases: TGCGCCAGCAGCCAAGGGGTGGGGTCCTACGAGCAGTACTTC. Its translation is CASSQGVGSYEQYF.

This clonotype occurred many times. The V and J genes are TRBV6-5 and TRBJ2-7; perhaps TRBD2 as D (7 bases). Trimming took 2 bases from V and 6 from J, leaving 11 bases between them. Germline V gene lookup returns CDR1 MNHEY and CDR2 SVGAGI. This CDR3 is 13 amino acids long. As DNA, the CDR3 is TGTGCCAGCAGTTACGGGGGGGCGGCCGAGCAGTACTTC. Protein product: CASSYGGAAEQYF.

In this sample, this clonotype turned up many times. The chain joins TRBV6-6 to TRBJ1-2; 10 bases match TRBD1. CDR1 is MNHNY, CDR2 SVGAGI, per germline (reference sequence). This CDR3 region has 15 residues. The V segment lost 5 bases and the J segment 4 bases; nucleotides outside the gene matches: 7. The DNA of the CDR3 is TGTGCCAGCAGTACCGGGACAGGGGAGGGCTATGGCTACACCTTC. Protein sequence: CASSTGTGEGYGYTF.

The chain uses TRBV4-1 and TRBJ2-3; 7 bases line up with TRBD2. The junction had 6 bases not matched to a gene; V was cut back by 4 bases and J by 2 bases. The germline V gene encodes CDR1 MGHRA and CDR2 YSYEKL. CDR3 length: 15 residues. CDR3 in amino acids: CASSPRGEITDTQYF. In DNA, the CDR3 is TGCGCCAGCAGCCCCCGGGGGGAGATCACAGATACGCAGTATTTT.

The chain uses TRBV4-1 and TRBJ1-2, with TRBD1 matching over 9 bases. With V trimmed by 4 bases and J by 8 bases, 11 bases remained unmatched. The CDR3 is 15 amino acids. CDR1 and CDR2 (germline): MGHRA, YSYEKL. The CDR3: CASSLRDRGSEGYTF. The CDR3 DNA sequence: TGCGCCAGCAGCCTCCGAGACAGGGGGAGTGAAGGCTACACCTTC.